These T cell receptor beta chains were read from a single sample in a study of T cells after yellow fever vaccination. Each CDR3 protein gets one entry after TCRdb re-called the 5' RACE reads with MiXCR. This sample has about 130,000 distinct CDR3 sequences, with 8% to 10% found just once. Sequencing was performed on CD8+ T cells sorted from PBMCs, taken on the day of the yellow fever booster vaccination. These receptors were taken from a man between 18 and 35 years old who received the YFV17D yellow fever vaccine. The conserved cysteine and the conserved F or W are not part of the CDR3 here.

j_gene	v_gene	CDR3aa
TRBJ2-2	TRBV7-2	ASSPSLTGGELF
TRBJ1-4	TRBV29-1	SVVGRAEEKLF
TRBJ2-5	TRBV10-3	AISESQGRLLETQY
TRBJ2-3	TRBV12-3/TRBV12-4	ASTPGLATDTQY
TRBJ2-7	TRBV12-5	ASGGDRPSYEQY
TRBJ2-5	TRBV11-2	ASSLVFSGGTETQY
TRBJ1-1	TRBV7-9	ASSTSSSNTEAF
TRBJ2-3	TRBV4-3	ASSQETRSTDTQY
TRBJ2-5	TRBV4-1	ASSQLPGPGPGETQY
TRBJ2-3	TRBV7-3	ASSPDREIPDTQY
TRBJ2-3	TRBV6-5	ASSPGVGGAPDRGDTQY
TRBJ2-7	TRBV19	ASSGATGEQY
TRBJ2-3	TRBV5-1	ASSLADRATDTQY
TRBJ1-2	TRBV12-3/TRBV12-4	ASSSAGTDGYT
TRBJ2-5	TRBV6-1	ASRMTGYQETQY
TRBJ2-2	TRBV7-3	ASSSNPRSANTGELF